This T cell receptor (beta chain) was obtained from a study of cytomegalovirus exposure and HLA in healthy donors. This clone was seen only once. Its antigen is unidentified. Broader study findings: A later analysis showed HLA-associated TCR beta chains outstripping equally common others in clonal expansion. A missense DCLRE1C variant was associated with V- and J-gene trimming of TCR beta chains in a later analysis, and an independent cohort replicated the association. From TCR beta sequences, most subjects' HLA-A and HLA-B alleles were reportedly predicted accurately. Sequencing had likely introduced a cluster of highly shared sequence variants as an artifact.

This CDR3 comprises 15 residues. Trimming removed 4 bases from V and 1 base from J; junction bases left unmatched: 5. Germline V CDR1 and CDR2: MNHNS, SASEGT. It was with 60 Vbeta and 13 Jbeta primers that the PCR ran. Repertoires were generated with immunoSEQ multiplex PCR, while TCRdb's copy carries only in-frame clones and drops some. The data hold approximately 140,000 clones, with 60% to 80% observed a single time. The chain recombines TRBV6-1 with TRBJ2-5; 8 nucleotides agree with TRBD1. This sequence originates from a woman in her thirties or forties in good health and CMV-seropositive. Specimen: PBMCs. CDR3 residues: CASSARQGIQETQYF. The DNA of the CDR3 is TGTGCCAGCAGTGCCAGACAGGGGATCCAAGAGACCCAGTACTTC.